This TCR beta chain was sequenced during a study of cytomegalovirus exposure and HLA in healthy donors. General study results and limits: A later analysis revealed that TCR association rates differed between HLA loci, peaking at DRB1 and bottoming out at HLA-C. Compared with the roughly 730-donor mean, an Asian-associated ancestry cluster reportedly had fewer N-insertions, according to a later analysis. Researchers reported from a later analysis that most CMV-associated TCR beta chains appeared HLA-restricted. The study labeled 150 to 200 TCR beta chains cytomegalovirus-associated.

Notes on this clone: Its target is unknown.

The CDR3 is made up of 16 amino acids. V dropped 4 bases and J dropped 0; count of bases not matched to a gene: 5. Germline CDR1 SGHAT, CDR2 FQNNGV. The PCR had 60 Vbeta and 13 Jbeta primers. Profiled with immunoSEQ multiplex PCR; TCRdb holds only in-frame clones, not every one. The table records about 90,000 clones, over 55% of them present only once. This sequence was found in a woman between 45 and 60 years old in good health and CMV-seropositive. The sequencing input was PBMCs. This chain uses TRBV11-2 with TRBJ2-2, with 7 bases fitting TRBD2. DNA of the CDR3: TGTGCCAGCAGCTCAAGCGGGGTGACGAACACCGGGGAGCTGTTTTTT. Translation gives CASSSSGVTNTGELFF. Variable domain in full (rest from reference TRBV11-2 and TRBJ2-2): EAGVAQSPRYKIIEKRQSVAFWCNPISGHATLYWYQQILGQGPKLLIQFQNNGVVDDSQLPKDRFSAERLKGVDSTLKIQPAKLEDSAVYLCASSSSGVTNTGELFFGEGSRLTVL.